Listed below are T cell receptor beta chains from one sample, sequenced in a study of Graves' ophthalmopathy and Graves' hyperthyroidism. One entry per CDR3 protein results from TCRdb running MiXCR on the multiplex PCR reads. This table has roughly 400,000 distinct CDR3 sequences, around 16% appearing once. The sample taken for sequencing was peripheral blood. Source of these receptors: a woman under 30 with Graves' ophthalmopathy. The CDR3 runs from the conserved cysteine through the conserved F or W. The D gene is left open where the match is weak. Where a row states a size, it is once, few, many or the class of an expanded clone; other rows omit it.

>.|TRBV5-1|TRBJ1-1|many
TGCGCCAGCAGAAGCTCCCAAAGCTTCACTGAAGCTTTCTTT
CASRSSQSFTEAFF
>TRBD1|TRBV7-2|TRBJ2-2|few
TGTGCCAGCAGCCGGGGACAGGGGGTAACCGGGGAGCTGTTTTTT
CASSRGQGVTGELFF
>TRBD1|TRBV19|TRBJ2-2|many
TGTGCCAGTACGGCTCCGGGTCGCAGTACACCTAGGGGACAGGGGGACACCGGGGAGCTGTTTTTT
CASTAPGRSTPRGQGDTGELFF
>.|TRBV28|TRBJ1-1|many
TGTGCCAGCAGTCGGCGGAACACCGCTGGGGCTTTCTTT
CASSRRNTAGAFF
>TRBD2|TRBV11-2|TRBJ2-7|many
TGTGCCAGCAGCGCGGACGGGACTAGCGGGGGGGCCTTCTACGAGCAGTACTTC
CASSADGTSGGAFYEQYF
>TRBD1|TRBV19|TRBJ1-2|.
TGTGCCAGTCGCCCGTGGGGACAGCTAAACTATGGCTACACCTTC
CASRPWGQLNYGYTF
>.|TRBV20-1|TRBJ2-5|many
TGCAGTGCTAGCGAACTACCCTGGGGGGAGACCCAGTACTTC
CSASELPWGETQYF
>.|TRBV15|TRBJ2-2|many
TGTGCCACCAGCCCGCAAAGAACAGGGAACACCGGGGAGCTGTTTTTT
CATSPQRTGNTGELFF
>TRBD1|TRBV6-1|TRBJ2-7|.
TGTGCCAGCAGTCCCACAGGGGGCAGTGAGCAGTACTTC
CASSPTGGSEQYF
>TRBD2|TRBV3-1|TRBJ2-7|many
TGTGCCAGCAGCCCCCTGTCGGGTAAGCGGGAAGCGAACGAGCAGTACTTC
CASSPLSGKREANEQYF
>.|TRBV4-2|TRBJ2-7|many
TGTGCCAGCAGCCAAGTAAGCTCCTACGAGCAGTACTTC
CASSQVSSYEQYF
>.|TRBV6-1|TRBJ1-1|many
TGTGCCAGCAATGGAGCCCAGAACACTGAAGCTTTCTTT
CASNGAQNTEAFF
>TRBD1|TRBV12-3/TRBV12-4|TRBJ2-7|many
TGTGCCAGCCATCAGGGGGCGGGCTACGAGCAGTACTTC
CASHQGAGYEQYF
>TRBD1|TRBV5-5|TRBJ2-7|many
TGTGCCAGCAGCCCACTGGGGCAGGGGGCGTTTTACGAGCAGTACTTC
CASSPLGQGAFYEQYF
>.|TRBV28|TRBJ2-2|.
TGTGCCAGCAGTTTAATCGTGGGGTCGGGGACCGGGGAGCTGTTTTTT
CASSLIVGSGTGELFF
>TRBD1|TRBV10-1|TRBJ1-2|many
TGCGCCAGCAGAGGAGGTGTCCGGGACAGGGGTCGAGGTTATGGCTACACCTTC
CASRGGVRDRGRGYGYTF
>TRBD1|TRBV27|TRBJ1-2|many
TGTGCCAGCAGTTTGTATGGGACAGGGGATGGCTACACCTTC
CASSLYGTGDGYTF
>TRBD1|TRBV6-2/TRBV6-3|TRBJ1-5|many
TGTGCCAGCAGGAAGGACAGGGGTTGGAATCAGCCCCAGCATTTT
CASRKDRGWNQPQHF
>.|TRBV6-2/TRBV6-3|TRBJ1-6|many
TGTGCCAGCAGTTACTCGTCGCCGGAACCCAGCTCCTATAATTCACCCCTCCACTTT
CASSYSSPEPSSYNSPLHF
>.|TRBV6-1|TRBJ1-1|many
TGTGCCAGCAGTGGCGATCTGGGGCAGGCGAACACTGAAGCTTTCTTT
CASSGDLGQANTEAFF
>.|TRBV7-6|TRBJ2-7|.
TGTGCCAGCAGCTTAGCCCCGCACGTCATCTCCTACGAGCAGTACTTC
CASSLAPHVISYEQYF
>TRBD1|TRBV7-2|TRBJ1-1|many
TGTGCCAGCAGTCCCCGACAGGGTCTCGGAATGAACACTGAAGCTTTCTTT
CASSPRQGLGMNTEAFF
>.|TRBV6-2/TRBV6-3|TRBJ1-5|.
TGTGCCAGCAGTCCCATGGTGGGAAATCAGCCCCAGCATTTT
CASSPMVGNQPQHF
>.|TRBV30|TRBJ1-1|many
TGTGCCTGGGGGTATGGGCAGGCTTTACCTCAGGCTTTCTTT
CAWGYGQALPQAFF
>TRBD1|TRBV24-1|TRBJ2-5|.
TGTGCCACCAGACGGACAGGGGGCGACGAGACCCAGTACTTC
CATRRTGGDETQYF
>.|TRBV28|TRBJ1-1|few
TGTGCCAGCAGTTTACCGACACTGAACACTGAAGCTTTCTTT
CASSLPTLNTEAFF
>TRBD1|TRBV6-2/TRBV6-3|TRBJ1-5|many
TGTGCCAGCAGTTCCCCCCGGGGACAGGGTGCTCAGCCCCAGCATTTT
CASSSPRGQGAQPQHF
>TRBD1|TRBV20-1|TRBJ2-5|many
TGCAGTGCTAGGGGACAGGGGGCCGGAGGGACCCAGTACTTC
CSARGQGAGGTQYF
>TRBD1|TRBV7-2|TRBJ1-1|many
TGTGCCAGCAGCTTAGCCACAGGGGGACGAGACACTGAAGCTTTCTTT
CASSLATGGRDTEAFF
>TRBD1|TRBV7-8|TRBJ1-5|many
TGTGCCAGCAGCTTCGGGACAGGGGGAAATCAGCCCCAGCATTTT
CASSFGTGGNQPQHF
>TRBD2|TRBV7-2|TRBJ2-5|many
TGTGCCAGCAGCACGGGGGAGGGAGAAAGGGAGACCCAGTACTTC
CASSTGEGERETQYF
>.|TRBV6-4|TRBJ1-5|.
TGTGCCAGCAGTCGACCCTACCTCAGGGGCGGCAATCAGCCCCAGCATTTT
CASSRPYLRGGNQPQHF
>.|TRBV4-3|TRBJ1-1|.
TGCGCCAGCAGCCTCAGGGTAGGGGGCACTGAAGCTTTCTTT
CASSLRVGGTEAFF
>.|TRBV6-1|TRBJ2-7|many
TGTGCCAGCAGTGATATCGCAAGAGGGAGCTCCTACGAGCAGTACTTC
CASSDIARGSSYEQYF
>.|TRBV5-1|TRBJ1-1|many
TGCGCCAGCAGCAGTTCGGGGGATGGGAACACTGAAGCTTTCTTT
CASSSSGDGNTEAFF
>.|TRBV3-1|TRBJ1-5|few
TGTGCCAGCAGCTACTCTCTCACTTTACTTAATCAGCCCCAGCATTTT
CASSYSLTLLNQPQHF
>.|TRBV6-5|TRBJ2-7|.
TGTGCCAGCAGTTACCCGAGGAGTAGCGGATACGAGCAGTACTTC
CASSYPRSSGYEQYF
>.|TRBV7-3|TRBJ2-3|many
TGTGCCAGCAGTCCTAATGGGGGTGCAACGCAGTATTTT
CASSPNGGATQYF
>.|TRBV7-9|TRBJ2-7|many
TGTGCCAGCAGCGCACGGACTGATAACCACGAGCAGTACTTC
CASSARTDNHEQYF
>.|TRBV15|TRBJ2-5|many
TGTGCCACCAGCGGTTCCGGCCAAGAGACCCAGTACTTC
CATSGSGQETQYF
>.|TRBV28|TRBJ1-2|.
TGTGCCAGCAGCGAGGGGGGGTTGAATATCTATGGCTACACCTTC
CASSEGGLNIYGYTF
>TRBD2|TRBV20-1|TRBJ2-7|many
TGCAGCGGGGGACTAGCGGGAGGGATTTCTTACGAGCAGTACTTC
CSGGLAGGISYEQYF
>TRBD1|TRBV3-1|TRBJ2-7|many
TGTGCCAGCAGCCAAGTGGCAGGGGGCGGCGAGCAGTACTTC
CASSQVAGGGEQYF
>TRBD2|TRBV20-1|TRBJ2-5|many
TGCAGTGCTAGGCTGAGTAGCGGGGGGCCCCAGTACTTC
CSARLSSGGPQYF
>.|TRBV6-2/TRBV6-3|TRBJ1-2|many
TGTGCCAGCAGTTACAACCCAGGGACGAACTATGGCTACACCTTC
CASSYNPGTNYGYTF
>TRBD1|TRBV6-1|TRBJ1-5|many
TGTGCCAGCTTGGTTCGACAGGGAGGACAGCCCCAGCATTTT
CASLVRQGGQPQHF
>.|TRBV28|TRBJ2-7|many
TGTGCCAGCACCTCAGCAGACTACGAGCAGTACTTC
CASTSADYEQYF
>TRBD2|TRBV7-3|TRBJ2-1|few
TGTGCCAGCAGCTTGCGGGGGGGGGATGAGCAGTTCTTC
CASSLRGGDEQFF
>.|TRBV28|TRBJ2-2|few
TGTGCCAGCAGTCCTTCCCACAGGGATCGGGACACCGGGGAGCTGTTTTTT
CASSPSHRDRDTGELFF